One and the same sample provided the 13 T cell receptor beta chains below, sequenced in a study of CD8+ T cells in alopecia areata. Treatment of the sample: oral pan-JAK inhibitor, 5-10 mg twice daily. RNA, once extracted, was reverse transcribed into cDNA for use as the sequencing template. TCRdb's copy holds only in-frame clones and misses some; the assay was immunoSEQ multiplex PCR. The data contain approximately 210,000 clones, 64% of them singletons. Source: CD4+ T cells sorted from blood, taken at week 4, from a patient treated with tofacitinib. The receptors were sampled from a human donor with alopecia areata.

The genes are TRBV25-1 and TRBJ2-3; 7 bases fit TRBD2. Trimming took 6 bases from V and 4 from J; bases not matched to a gene: 1. This CDR3 is 12 amino acids long. Germline V gene lookup returns CDR1 MGHDK and CDR2 SYGVNS. CDR3 region: CASRAGADTQYF. The CDR3 DNA reads as TGTGCCAGCAGGGCGGGGGCAGATACGCAGTATTTT.

The V and J genes are TRBV13 and TRBJ1-1; possible D gene TRBD1, 6 bases. This CDR3 has 14 residues. Germline CDR1 and CDR2: PRHDT and FYEKMQ (reference sequence). Trimming cost V 5 bases and J 1 base, with 11 bases left between them. CDR3 nucleotide sequence: TGTGCCAGCAGCACCAGGGGTCCGAACACTGAAGCTTTCTTT. It yields the protein CASSTRGPNTEAFF.

The genes are TRBV6-6 and TRBJ2-5; D gene ambiguous. Germline CDR1 and CDR2: MNHNY and SVGAGI (reference sequence). Trimming took 4 bases from V and 5 from J, leaving 5 bases between them. The CDR3 covers 11 residues. The CDR3 loop reads CASSSAETQYF. CDR3 nucleotides: TGTGCCAGCAGTTCGGCGGAGACCCAGTACTTC.

The gene calls are TRBV6-6 and TRBJ2-5; D gene ambiguous. Germline-derived CDR1 and CDR2 are MNHNY and SVGAGI (reference sequence). The V end lost 1 base, the J end lost 1 base, and 10 bases lay between the germline ends. This CDR3 is 15 amino acids long. The CDR3 reads CASSYYLTSQETQYF. CDR3 bases: TGTGCCAGCAGTTACTATCTTACTTCCCAAGAGACCCAGTACTTC.

V usage is TRBV5-6 and J usage is TRBJ1-2; TRBD1 matches at 7 bases. The J segment lost 8 bases and the V segment lost 4 bases, leaving 14 bases of the junction unmatched. The V gene's germline CDR1 is SGHDT and CDR2 YYEEEE. This CDR3 spans 15 amino acids. The DNA for the CDR3 is TGTGCCAGCAGCCCGGGGACAGCCTCGGTAGGGGGCTACACCTTC. Translation: CASSPGTASVGGYTF.

This clone came up a few times. This chain joins TRBV6-1 and TRBJ1-1; TRBD1 matches at 9 bases. V lost 5 bases, J lost 4 bases, and 8 bases stayed unmatched. The CDR3 contains 15 residues. Germline CDR1 reads MNHNS; CDR2 reads SASEGT. The CDR3 is CASSPQGALGTEAFF. Written as DNA, the CDR3 is TGTGCCAGCAGTCCACAGGGGGCGCTGGGCACTGAAGCTTTCTTT.

This chain uses TRBV11-2 with TRBJ1-6, with D perhaps matching TRBD1 (5 bases). Trimming cost V 5 bases and J 7 bases, with 12 bases left between them. Germline lookup yields CDR1 SGHAT and CDR2 FQNNGV. The length of the CDR3 is 14 residues. The CDR3 region has the DNA TGTGCCAGCAGCCTCCAGGGTGGGAATTCACCCCTCCACTTT. Its protein is CASSLQGGNSPLHF.

V usage is TRBV2 and J usage is TRBJ2-5; 7 bases are shared with TRBD1. This CDR3 comprises 15 residues. The germline CDR1 and CDR2 sequences are SNHLY and FYNNEI. Trimming took 4 bases from V and 4 from J; bases not matched to a gene: 9. CDR3 sequence reads: CASSVAGTEGETQYF. DNA for the CDR3: TGTGCCAGCAGTGTAGCCGGGACAGAGGGAGAGACCCAGTACTTC. The full variable domain, in which reference TRBV2 and TRBJ2-5 provide the parts outside the CDR3, is EPEVTQTPSHQVTQMGQEVILRCVPISNHLYFYWYRQILGQKVEFLVSFYNNEISEKSEIFDDQFSVERPDGSNFTLKIRSTKLEDSAMYFCASSVAGTEGETQYFGPGTRLLVL.

The rearrangement uses TRBV19 and TRBJ2-2; no clear D gene. This CDR3 spans 15 amino acids. Germline CDR1 LNHDA, CDR2 SQIVND (reference sequence). Trimming took off 5 bases at V and 0 bases at J, with 10 bases between the two ends. The CDR3 reads CASSPRPANTGELFF. The CDR3 nucleotides read TGTGCCAGTAGTCCACGGCCCGCGAACACCGGGGAGCTGTTTTTT.

This clone was observed a few times. The sample has other DNA sequences that encode this CDR3 too. The genes are TRBV29-1 and TRBJ2-2; 7 bases agree with TRBD1. The V segment lost 4 bases and the J segment 5 bases; nucleotides outside the gene matches: 1. The CDR3 loop spans 12 amino acids. The germline CDR1 and CDR2 sequences are SQVTM and ANQGSEA. The CDR3 sequence: CSVGQGTGELFF. CDR3 in DNA: TGCAGCGTTGGACAGGGAACCGGGGAGCTGTTTTTT.

The genes are TRBV2 and TRBJ1-1, with 7 bases that match TRBD1. Germline loops: CDR1 SNHLY, CDR2 FYNNEI. The CDR3 spans 16 residues. The V gene end was trimmed by 4 bases and the J gene end by 1 base; junction bases not matched to a gene: 9. CDR3 in amino acids: CASSVRGGSENTEAFF. The CDR3 DNA sequence: TGTGCCAGCAGTGTGAGAGGGGGCTCTGAGAACACTGAAGCTTTCTTT.

This clone was detected a few times. The chain recombines TRBV2 with TRBJ2-3; D is ambiguous. Germline CDR1 reads SNHLY; CDR2 reads FYNNEI. CDR3 length: 16 residues. The V end was cut by 8 bases, the J end by 2 bases, with 20 bases between. CDR3 sequence reads: CASSESGTQFTDTQYF. CDR3 nucleotides: TGTGCCAGCTCCGAATCGGGTACACAGTTCACAGATACGCAGTATTTT.

V is TRBV29-1 and J is TRBJ2-3; TRBD1 matches at 9 bases. J lost 8 bases, V lost 7 bases, and 16 bases had no gene match. The germline gives CDR1 SQVTM, CDR2 ANQGSEA. The CDR3 is 15 residues long. The CDR3 sequence is CSARPGQGIPGTQYF. The CDR3 DNA follows: TGCAGCGCGCGACCGGGACAGGGTATACCAGGTACGCAGTATTTT.